This paragraph covers one TCR beta chain sequence. Per germline, CDR1 SNHLY and CDR2 FYNNEI. V shed 9 bases and J shed 6 bases, with 14 bases lying between them. The CDR3 sequence is 12 residues long. The data derive from a study of blood T cell repertoires in COVID-19. Whole-study context: Sites across the United States, Italy and Spain contributed samples from acute and convalescent COVID-19. The analysed material was cDNA or gDNA that came from T cells, B-cell-depleted T cells, or PBMCs.

Under the authors' procedure: Nucleated cell number was recorded as an estimate derived from reference gene primer amplification. The table came from immunoSEQ multiplex PCR; TCRdb's copy has only in-frame clones and leaves some out. V and J calls plus clone size are reproduced from that table; the DNA served to infer D and trimming. Of approximately 150,000 clones in the sample, around four fifths were seen once. V gene TRBV2 combines with J gene TRBJ1-1; D is uncertain. The TCR sequence derives from a human donor in a cohort sampled during active COVID-19. The sample consisted of peripheral blood. CDR3 amino acids: CARSSAIAEAFF. CDR3 DNA sequence: TGTGCCAGATCTTCCGCGATCGCTGAAGCTTTCTTT. The entire variable domain, with the rest obtained from reference TRBV2 and TRBJ1-1, is as follows: EPEVTQTPSHQVTQMGQEVILRCVPISNHLYFYWYRQILGQKVEFLVSFYNNEISEKSEIFDDQFSVERPDGSNFTLKIRSTKLEDSAMYFCARSSAIAEAFFGQGTRLTVV.